This T cell receptor (beta chain) comes out of a study of CD8+CD57+ T cells in acquired aplastic anemia. General study results and limits: It was found that 25 to 35 CD8+ CDR3 sequences were shared between patients and controls.

The study profiled TCR beta VDJ and CDR3 using genomic DNA as template. TCRdb re-analysed the reads in MiXCR, keeping a single row per CDR3 protein. This table has 150,000 to 160,000 distinct CDR3 sequences, about 50% appearing once. The CDR3 length is 18 residues. V shed 0 bases and J shed 2 bases, with 19 bases lying between them. Germline assignment: CDR1 LGHDT and CDR2 YNNKEL (reference sequence). For sequencing, patients were chosen who had shown expansion of CD8+CD57+ cells by flow cytometry. As regards this clonotype: The antigen remains undetermined.

Sequencing was carried out using sorted CD4+, CD8+, or CD8+CD57+ T cells (not recorded which) from PBMCs. This sequence originates from a human donor with aplastic anemia. The chain carries TRBV3-1 and TRBJ2-5; a possible D gene is TRBD2 (6 bases). The CDR3 nucleotides read TGTGCCAGCAGCCAAGATAGTTACGGCGGGATACTGCAAGAGACCCAGTACTTC. Its translation: CASSQDSYGGILQETQYF.